This T cell receptor (beta chain) was recovered during a study of radiotherapy plus CTLA-4 blockade in lung cancer. Study details: Across the patients, objective responses occurred in 15% to 20%, and disease control in just over 30%.

Clones were read by immunoSEQ multiplex PCR, and TCRdb kept only the in-frame ones, dropping some. The sample contains under 110,000 clones, more than 75% of which appear only once. The material was peripheral blood, obtained from a patient treated with radiotherapy plus ipilimumab. This TCR derives from a human donor with non-small cell lung cancer that progressed on radiotherapy plus ipilimumab. Some clones in this sample may be carry-over from other donors' samples.

The CDR3 loop is CASSWQAHWGTEAFF. The CDR3, as DNA: TGTGCCAGCAGCTGGCAGGCCCACTGGGGCACTGAAGCTTTCTTT. The V and J genes are TRBV5-4 and TRBJ1-1; D not resolved. CDR3 length equals 15 residues. V lost 3 bases to trimming and J lost 4 bases, with 16 bases between them. Germline V CDR1 and CDR2: SGHNT, YYREEE (reference sequence).